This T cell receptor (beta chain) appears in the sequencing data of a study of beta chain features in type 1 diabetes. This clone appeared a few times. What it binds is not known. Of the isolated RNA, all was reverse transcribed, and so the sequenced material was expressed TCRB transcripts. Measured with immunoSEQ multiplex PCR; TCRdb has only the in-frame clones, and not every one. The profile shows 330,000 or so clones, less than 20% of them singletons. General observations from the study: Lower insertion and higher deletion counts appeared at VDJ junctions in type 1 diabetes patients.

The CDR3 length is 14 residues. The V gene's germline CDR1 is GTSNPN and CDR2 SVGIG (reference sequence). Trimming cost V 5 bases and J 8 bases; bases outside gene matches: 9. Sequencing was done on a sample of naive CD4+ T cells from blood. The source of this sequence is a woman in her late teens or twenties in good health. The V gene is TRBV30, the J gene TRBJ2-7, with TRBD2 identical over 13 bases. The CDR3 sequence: CAWAGTSGIRQQYF. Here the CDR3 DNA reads TGTGCCTGGGCCGGGACTAGCGGGATTCGGCAGCAGTACTTC.